Each of the 8 T cell receptor beta chains below was sequenced from the same sample in a study of lymphopenia after photon versus proton radiotherapy. Measured with immunoSEQ multiplex PCR; TCRdb has only the in-frame clones, and not every one. In the table there are some 26,000 clones, around 83% of which are singletons. The sequenced sample was peripheral blood, obtained from a patient treated with photon-based radiotherapy. These receptors all stem from a woman aged 50 to 60 with pancreatic cancer.

In this sample, this clone turned up a few times. The chain has TRBV30 and TRBJ2-3, with D possibly matching TRBD2 (6 bases). The CDR3 runs 14 residues. V gave up 2 bases and J gave up 3 bases, with 12 bases separating them. The germline V gene has CDR1 GTSNPN and CDR2 SVGIG (reference sequence). CDR3 residues: CAWSSAGLTDTQYF. The CDR3 DNA is TGTGCCTGGAGTAGTGCGGGATTGACAGATACGCAGTATTTT.

To note about this clone: Germline is not matched at one junction end, which may reflect a read error. V and J are TRBV5-1 and TRBJ2-7; 14 bases map to TRBD2. The CDR3 loop spans 14 amino acids. Germline-derived CDR1 and CDR2 are SGHRS and YFSETQ. CDR3 in DNA: TGCGCCAGCAGCTTGGCCGGGACTAGCGGGAGCATCAGCTTC. Protein product: CASSLAGTSGSISF.

The chain combines TRBV6-6 with TRBJ1-2, with unresolved D. The CDR3 is made up of 14 amino acids. Germline-derived CDR1 and CDR2 are MNHNY and SVGAGI (reference sequence). With 4 bases removed from V and 2 bases from J, the gap between germline ends came to 11 bases. CDR3: CASSSGRENYGYTF. The CDR3 DNA sequence: TGTGCCAGCAGTTCCGGACGGGAGAACTATGGCTACACCTTC.

This clone was seen a few times. This chain connects TRBV4-3 to TRBJ2-2; D unclear. The CDR3 is 13 residues long. From germline, CDR1 is LGHNA and CDR2 YSLEER. V dropped 8 bases and J dropped 2 bases, with 9 bases sitting between them. The DNA of the CDR3 is TGCGCCAGCTCGTCCGGTAACACCGGGGAGCTGTTTTTT. Its protein is CASSSGNTGELFF.

With regard to this clone: The same CDR3 is also encoded by other DNA sequences in this sample. The chain couples TRBV5-1 to TRBJ2-7, with no clear D. Germline V gene lookup returns CDR1 SGHRS and CDR2 YFSETQ. V shed 0 bases and J shed 3 bases, with 4 bases lying between them. This CDR3 has 12 residues. CDR3 sequence (DNA): TGCGCCAGCAGCTTGGACGGCTACGAGCAGTACTTC. It specifies CASSLDGYEQYF.

This sequence joins TRBV5-1 and TRBJ2-1, with D possibly TRBD1 on 6 matching bases. The germline V gene has CDR1 SGHRS and CDR2 YFSETQ. The CDR3 sequence is 12 residues long. V was cut by 3 bases and J by 6 bases, with 7 bases left in between. CDR3 in DNA: TGCGCCAGCAGCTCGACAGGCAATGAGCAGTTCTTC. Translating it yields CASSSTGNEQFF.

The chain carries TRBV28 and TRBJ1-1; 11 bases are shared with TRBD1. Germline CDR1 is MDHEN and CDR2 is SYDVKM. The J segment lost 5 bases and the V segment lost 3 bases, leaving 2 bases of the junction unmatched. The CDR3 sequence is 14 residues long. In DNA, the CDR3 is TGTGCCAGCAGTTTGGGACAGGGGGGAACTGAAGCTTTCTTT. It codes for CASSLGQGGTEAFF.

The chain recombines TRBV2 with TRBJ2-7; no definite D call. Deletions cut 9 bases from V and 0 bases from J, with 18 bases between. The CDR3 is 15 amino acids. Germline V gene data show CDR1 as SNHLY and CDR2 as FYNNEI. CDR3 amino acids: CASHQSAPNSYEQYF. CDR3 DNA sequence: TGTGCCAGTCATCAGTCTGCGCCTAACTCCTACGAGCAGTACTTC.